These T cell receptor beta chains were read from a single sample in a study of blood T cell repertoires in COVID-19. Data came from immunoSEQ multiplex PCR; TCRdb stores just in-frame clones and leaves some out. The sample holds more than 150,000 clones, around 80% seen once. Input material: peripheral blood. These receptors were obtained from a man aged 50 to 59 who had recovered from COVID-19. The CDR3 runs from the conserved cysteine through the conserved F or W. The D gene is left open where the match is weak. Only some rows state a clone size, as once, few, many or a class for expanded clones.

d_gene,j_gene,v_gene,abundance,CDR3nt,CDR3aa
TRBD1,TRBJ1-1,TRBV5-1,-,TGCGCCAGCAGCAGGACAGGGACGAACACTGAAGCTTTCTTT,CASSRTGTNTEAFF
TRBD2,TRBJ2-1,TRBV10-1,-,TGCGCCAGCAGTGATGGGCTAGCGGGACGCTACAATGAGCAGTTCTTC,CASSDGLAGRYNEQFF
TRBD1,TRBJ2-7,TRBV18,-,TGTGCCAGCTCAGTCGTCGGGACAGGGGCGGGCGAGCAGTACTTC,CASSVVGTGAGEQYF
-,TRBJ1-1,TRBV27,-,TGTGCCAGCAGGTCCCAGGGCGAAGCTTTCTTT,CASRSQGEAFF
TRBD2,TRBJ2-7,TRBV7-9,once,TGTGCCAGCAGCCCTCCGGGAGGGTCACGGGCCGAGCAGTACTTC,CASSPPGGSRAEQYF
TRBD1,TRBJ1-5,TRBV27,-,TGTGCCAGCAGCCCACAGGGGAACAATCAGCCCCAGCATTTT,CASSPQGNNQPQHF
-,TRBJ2-2,TRBV12-3/TRBV12-4,-,TGTGCCAGCAGCCGGGGGAAGGGGGAGCTGTTTTTT,CASSRGKGELFF
-,TRBJ2-1,TRBV19,-,TGTGCCAGTAGTATAAGCGTCCTAGCGCACAATGAGCAGTTCTTC,CASSISVLAHNEQFF
TRBD1,TRBJ2-1,TRBV24-1,-,TGTGCCACCAGTGATTTGGGACAGGGGAAAATCGAGCAGTTCTTC,CATSDLGQGKIEQFF
TRBD2,TRBJ2-1,TRBV15,-,TGTGCCACCAGCAGAGATCTACTGCAGCGGGAGGGGAATGAGCAGTTCTTC,CATSRDLLQREGNEQFF
TRBD1,TRBJ1-4,TRBV7-9,-,TGTGCCAGCAGCTATACAGGGGACGAAAAACTGTTTTTT,CASSYTGDEKLFF
-,TRBJ2-3,TRBV24-1,-,TGTGCCACCAGTGAGGGAGGCACAGATACGCAGTATTTT,CATSEGGTDTQYF
-,TRBJ2-7,TRBV25-1,-,TGTGCCAGCAGTGGGTTCCGGGACACCGGGGCCGAGCAGTACTTC,CASSGFRDTGAEQYF
TRBD2,TRBJ2-2,TRBV25-1,-,TGTGCCAGCAGTGAATACGGGGGGGGTCACACCGGGGAGCTGTTTTTT,CASSEYGGGHTGELFF
-,TRBJ1-4,TRBV20-1,-,TGCAGTGCTAGTTCAACAGGGACTACAACTAATGAAAAACTGTTTTTT,CSASSTGTTTNEKLFF
-,TRBJ2-2,TRBV21-1,-,TGTGCCAGCAGTTTGCCAGGGACAGGGCGTACTAGCTTAAACACCGGGGAGCTGTTTTTT,CASSLPGTGRTSLNTGELFF
-,TRBJ1-2,TRBV2,-,TGTGCCAGCAGTGAGGACATTCTACTTGGCTACACCTTC,CASSEDILLGYTF
TRBD2,TRBJ2-2,TRBV20-1,few,TGCAGTGCTAGTGGCCTAGCGGGAGGCTTCGGCACCGGGGAGCTGTTTTTT,CSASGLAGGFGTGELFF
-,TRBJ2-1,TRBV12-5,-,TGTGCTAGTGCCCTCGAGGGTGAGCAGTTCTTC,CASALEGEQFF
-,TRBJ1-1,TRBV6-2/TRBV6-3,few,TGTGCCAGCAGTTATAACGGGAGGTATGCGGCCACTGAAGCTTTCTTT,CASSYNGRYAATEAFF
-,TRBJ2-5,TRBV21-1,-,TGTGCCAGCAGCGCAGGACTTACTAGAAGTGGAAAAGAGACCCAGTACTTC,CASSAGLTRSGKETQYF
-,TRBJ2-3,TRBV9,-,TGTGCCAGCCGTCTGTTAGATACGCAGTATTTT,CASRLLDTQYF
TRBD1,TRBJ2-7,TRBV28,-,TGTGCCAGCAGGGGACAGGGGATATACGAGCAGTACTTC,CASRGQGIYEQYF
-,TRBJ1-5,TRBV16,few,TGTGCCAGCAGCCAAAGGACAGCGGATCTGGAGCCCCAGCATTTT,CASSQRTADLEPQHF
TRBD2,TRBJ2-7,TRBV4-3,-,TGCGCCAGCAGCGTAACGGTCTCGGGGCTTAGCGGGAAATCCGACGAGCAGTACTTC,CASSVTVSGLSGKSDEQYF
-,TRBJ2-2,TRBV5-1,-,TGCGCCAGCAGCCCGAGGTTGTCACAGAACACCGGGGAGCTGTTTTTT,CASSPRLSQNTGELFF
-,TRBJ1-5,TRBV28,few,TGTGCCAGCAGTTGGACTCATAGCAATCAGCCCCAGCATTTT,CASSWTHSNQPQHF
TRBD2,TRBJ2-2,TRBV11-2,few,TGTGCCAGCAGCTTACGGACTAGCGGTGCGAACACCGGGGAGCTGTTTTTT,CASSLRTSGANTGELFF
-,TRBJ2-7,TRBV10-2,-,TGCGCCAGCGAGAGGGACTGGGACTACGAGCAGTACTTC,CASERDWDYEQYF
TRBD1,TRBJ2-1,TRBV7-8,-,TGTGCCAGCAGCTCCGCCGGGACAGGGGTCTACAATGAGCAGTTCTTC,CASSSAGTGVYNEQFF
-,TRBJ1-2,TRBV24-1,once,TGTGCCACCAGTGATTCCTACAGGGCCTATGGCTACACCTTC,CATSDSYRAYGYTF
TRBD2,TRBJ2-1,TRBV19,-,TGTGCCAGTAGTATTGGGACTAGCCCATACAATGAGCAGTTCTTC,CASSIGTSPYNEQFF
-,TRBJ2-3,TRBV9,-,TGTGCCAGCGCAGGCAGGGGATTTTTAGGGTATACGCAGTATTTT,CASAGRGFLGYTQYF
-,TRBJ1-1,TRBV30,-,TGTGCCTGGAGTGTACGGGGTCCGGCACCGAAAGCTTTCTTT,CAWSVRGPAPKAFF
-,TRBJ2-3,TRBV19,-,TGTGCCAGTAGTATAGATCAGAGGGATACGCAGTATTTT,CASSIDQRDTQYF
-,TRBJ2-3,TRBV24-1,-,TGTGCCACCAGTGATTCGAGGACATCGGTAGATACGCAGTATTTT,CATSDSRTSVDTQYF
-,TRBJ2-4,TRBV19,-,TGTGCCAGTAGTATCTCCGGACAGCACAAAAACATTCAGTACTTC,CASSISGQHKNIQYF
TRBD1,TRBJ1-1,TRBV2,-,TGTGCCAGCAGACAGGGACAGGGTTTTACTGAAGCTTTCTTT,CASRQGQGFTEAFF
TRBD2,TRBJ2-2,TRBV5-4,-,TGTGCCAGCAGCTTGGTAGCGGGAGGGCCCGGGGAGCTGTTTTTT,CASSLVAGGPGELFF
TRBD1,TRBJ2-7,TRBV7-2,-,TGTGCCAGCAGCCCAGACAGGGCGCGGGTGCACTTC,CASSPDRARVHF
-,TRBJ1-1,TRBV15,-,TGTGCCACCAGCGGAGCAGTGAACACTGAAGCTTTCTTT,CATSGAVNTEAFF
-,TRBJ2-3,TRBV6-6,-,TGTGCCAGCAACCCAGGGGATCCTTCAGATACGCAGTATTTT,CASNPGDPSDTQYF
TRBD1,TRBJ2-1,TRBV6-4,-,TGTGCCAGCAGTGGCCGACAGGGGACCTCCTACAATGAGCAGTTCTTC,CASSGRQGTSYNEQFF
TRBD2,TRBJ2-7,TRBV6-5,-,TGTGCCAGCAGTTCCTGGACTAGGTCGCTTTACGAGCAGTACTTC,CASSSWTRSLYEQYF
TRBD2,TRBJ2-3,TRBV11-2,-,TGTGCCAGCAGCTCCACCCCCGGCGGACTAGCGGGAGATACGCAGTATTTT,CASSSTPGGLAGDTQYF